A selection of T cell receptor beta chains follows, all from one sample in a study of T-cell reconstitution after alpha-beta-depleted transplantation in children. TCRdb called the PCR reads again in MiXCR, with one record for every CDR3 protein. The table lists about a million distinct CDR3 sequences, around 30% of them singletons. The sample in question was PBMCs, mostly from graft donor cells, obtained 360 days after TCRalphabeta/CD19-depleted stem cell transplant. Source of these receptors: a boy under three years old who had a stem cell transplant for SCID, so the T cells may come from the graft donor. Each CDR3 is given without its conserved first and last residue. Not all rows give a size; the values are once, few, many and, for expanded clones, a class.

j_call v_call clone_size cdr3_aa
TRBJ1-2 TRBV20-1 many SGGAGNNYGYT
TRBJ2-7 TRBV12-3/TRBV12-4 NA ASSRPGLSEQY
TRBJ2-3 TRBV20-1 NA SARDGTTGLDTQY
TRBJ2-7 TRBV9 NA ASSTNRVSYEQY
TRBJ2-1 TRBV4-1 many ASSQVAGGYNEQF
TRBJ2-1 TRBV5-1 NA ASSTGQGREV
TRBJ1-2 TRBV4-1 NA ASSQDGQGLYGYT
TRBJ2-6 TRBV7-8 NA ASSSGSRVSAFSGANVLT
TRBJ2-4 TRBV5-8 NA ASSTQPTAKNIQY
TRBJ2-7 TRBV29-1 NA SAAHGLAGGHYEQY
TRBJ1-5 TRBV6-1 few AITDREVGGNQPQH
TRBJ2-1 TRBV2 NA ASRRWTSGGQNSYNEQF
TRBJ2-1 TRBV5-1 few ASSLTQRGGNEQF
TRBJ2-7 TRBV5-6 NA ASSLYGQRPYEQY
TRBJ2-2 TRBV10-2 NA ASNGPGGGPGELF
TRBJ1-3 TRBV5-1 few ASRHVGAGGNTIY
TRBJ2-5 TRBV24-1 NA ATSAGNGKTQY
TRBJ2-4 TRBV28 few ASREPRGAKNIQY
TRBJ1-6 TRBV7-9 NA ASGLPVANSPLH
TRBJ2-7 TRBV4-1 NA ASSQVQRGEQY
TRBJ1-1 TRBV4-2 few ASSQESHTEAF
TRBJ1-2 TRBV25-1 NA ASSDGVWDRALRNYGYT
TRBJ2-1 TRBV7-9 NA ASSLTGSGGLGNEQF
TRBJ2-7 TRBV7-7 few ASSPTNFPYEQY
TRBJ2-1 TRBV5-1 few ASRTPGLAWGGFNEQF
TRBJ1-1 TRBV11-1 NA ASSLGSEEAF
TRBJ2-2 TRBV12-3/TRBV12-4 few ASSTRVPGELF
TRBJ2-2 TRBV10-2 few ASLLGPGELF
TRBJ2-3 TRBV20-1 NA SARDVPYAGALSTHTQY
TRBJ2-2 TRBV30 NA AWSVGILTGELF
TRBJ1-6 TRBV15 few ATSRDQGTSSPLH
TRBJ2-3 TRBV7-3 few ASSSTGGGAGDTQY
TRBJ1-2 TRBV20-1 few SAPGGFGYT
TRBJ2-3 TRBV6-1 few ASNGGREDTQY
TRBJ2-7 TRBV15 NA ATSRPPYEQY
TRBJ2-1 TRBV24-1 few ATSDLGGGDYNEQF
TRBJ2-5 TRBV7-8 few ASSLGEGETQY
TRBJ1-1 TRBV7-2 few ASSSGGGLMNTEAF
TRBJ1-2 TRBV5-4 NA ASSLGLLTMVANYGYT
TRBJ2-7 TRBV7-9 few ASSIRGGGPYEQY
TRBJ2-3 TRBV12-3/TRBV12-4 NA ASSLILADTQY
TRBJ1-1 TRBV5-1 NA ASRSRSRVGDTEAF
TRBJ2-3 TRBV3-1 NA ASSQYGASDTQY
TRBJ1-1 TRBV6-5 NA ASRSLTEAF
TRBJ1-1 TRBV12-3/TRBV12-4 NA ASTPEGGSGTF
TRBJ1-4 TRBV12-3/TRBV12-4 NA ASSPRAAATNEKLF
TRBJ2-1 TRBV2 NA ASSEDPGDYNEQF
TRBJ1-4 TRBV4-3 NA ASSHGTIPREKLF
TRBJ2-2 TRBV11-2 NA ASSLDSPLAGTGELF
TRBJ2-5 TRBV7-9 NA ASSRGGQGVETQY
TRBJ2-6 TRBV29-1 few SAGDRVSGANVLT
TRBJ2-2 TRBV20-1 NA SAHRGGGVTGELF
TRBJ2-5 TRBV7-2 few ASSFGGGRAETQY
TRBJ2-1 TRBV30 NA AWSEGAGGPEQF
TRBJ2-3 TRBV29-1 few SLRGEITDTQY
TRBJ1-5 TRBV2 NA ASKMGALSNQPQH
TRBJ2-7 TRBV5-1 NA ASSLEYRYEQY
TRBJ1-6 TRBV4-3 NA ASSQAVDRRNSPLH
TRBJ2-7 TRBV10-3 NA ATSGGHSYEQY